What follows is one T cell receptor beta chain and its context. The data were taken from a study of blood T cells in healthy people across ages. CDR3 length: 10 amino acids. The V and J ends lost 4 bases and 3 bases respectively, with 4 bases between them. Germline V gene lookup returns CDR1 DFQATT and CDR2 SNEGSKA (reference sequence). The second PCR ran about 7 to 12 cycles with a sample-barcoded 5' primer and J-beta primers. TCRdb passed the 5' RACE reads through MiXCR, listing each CDR3 protein once. The sample includes more than 650,000 distinct CDR3 sequences, around a fifth of them seen just once.

The specimen was blood. The chain is built from TRBV20-1 and TRBJ2-7; unclear D gene. The clonotype originates from a man between 65 and 85 years old in good health. CDR3 sequence reads: CSATHYEQYF. The DNA for the CDR3 is TGCAGTGCTACCCACTACGAGCAGTACTTC.